A single sample is the source of the 27 T cell receptor beta chains below, sequenced in a study of glioma-infiltrating T cells after dendritic cell vaccination. Time point noted: after dendritic cell vaccination, including at tumor progression/relapse. The method was immunoSEQ multiplex PCR; TCRdb's version includes in-frame clones alone and lacks a portion of them. Of about 87,000 clones listed, 75% to 90% are singletons. The material sequenced was blood, taken after dendritic cell vaccination. The receptor source for this set is a human donor with glioblastoma.

The rearrangement links TRBV2 to TRBJ2-7, with D perhaps matching TRBD1 (6 bases). V lost 5 bases and J 6 bases, leaving 17 bases between the germline ends. Per germline, CDR1 SNHLY and CDR2 FYNNEI. The CDR3 extends over 14 amino acids. CDR3 region: CASSSGTITSEQYF. CDR3 nucleotide sequence: TGTGCCAGCAGTTCGGGGACAATCACGTCCGAGCAGTACTTC.

V and J are TRBV4-2 and TRBJ2-4; TRBD1 aligns across 11 bases. Germline V gives CDR1 LGHNA, CDR2 YNFKEQ. The CDR3 extends over 15 amino acids. The V gene end was trimmed by 2 bases and the J gene end by 5 bases; junction bases not matched to a gene: 2. The CDR3 nucleotides read TGTGCCAGCAGCCAACAGGACAGGGGGCAAAACATTCAGTACTTC. Residues: CASSQQDRGQNIQYF.

CDR3 residues: CASSQDRGSGNTIYF. The CDR3 DNA reads TGCGCCAGCAGCCAAGATCGGGGCTCTGGAAACACCATATATTTT. The V gene is TRBV4-1, the J gene TRBJ1-3; D not resolved. The CDR3 runs to 15 residues. Per germline, CDR1 MGHRA and CDR2 YSYEKL. Trimming cost V 0 bases and J 0 bases, with 6 bases left between them.

CDR3 DNA sequence: TGTGCCAGCAGCGTTTTGCGGTCAACACTAGGGACTGAAGCTTTCTTT. This sequence encodes CASSVLRSTLGTEAFF. The chain has TRBV13 and TRBJ1-1, with D uncertain. V shed 5 bases and J shed 5 bases, with 21 bases lying between them. Germline V gives CDR1 PRHDT, CDR2 FYEKMQ (reference sequence). The length of the CDR3 is 16 residues.

This clone was detected once. The rearrangement uses TRBV30 and TRBJ2-7; tentative D call: TRBD1 (6 bases). The CDR3 totals 12 residues. V was shortened by 0 bases and J by 5 bases, with 8 bases between the two germline ends. CDR1 and CDR2 (germline): GTSNPN, SVGIG (reference sequence). The CDR3 is CAWSVQGHEQYF. The CDR3 region has the DNA TGTGCCTGGAGTGTACAGGGCCACGAGCAGTACTTC.

The V call is TRBV6-1, the J call TRBJ2-2; 7 bases are shared with TRBD1. Germline V gene data show CDR1 as MNHNS and CDR2 as SASEGT. There are 14 residues in the CDR3. Trimming at V came to 2 bases and at J to 4 bases, leaving 1 base not matched to a gene. The CDR3 sequence is CASSETGATGELFF. For the CDR3, the DNA is TGTGCCAGCAGTGAAACAGGGGCCACCGGGGAGCTGTTTTTT.

The gene calls are TRBV5-1 and TRBJ1-1; the match to TRBD1 covers 11 bases. Germline V gene lookup returns CDR1 SGHRS and CDR2 YFSETQ. The CDR3 consists of 14 residues. Trimming at V came to 4 bases and at J to 4 bases, leaving 3 bases not matched to a gene. CDR3 in DNA: TGCGCCAGCAGCCGCGGGACAGGGGGCACTGAAGCTTTCTTT. Protein: CASSRGTGGTEAFF.

This clone was observed a single time. The chain couples TRBV18 to TRBJ2-1; 9 positions agree with TRBD2. This CDR3 spans 19 amino acids. J gave up 3 bases and V 2 bases, and 14 bases lay outside the gene matches. Germline assignment: CDR1 KGHSH and CDR2 LQKENI. The CDR3 reads CASSPFPGLALDGYNEQFF. The CDR3 DNA reads TGTGCCAGCTCACCATTCCCGGGACTAGCCCTCGACGGCTACAATGAGCAGTTCTTC.

The chain recombines TRBV7-9 with TRBJ2-1; a possible D gene is TRBD2 (5 bases). The CDR3 loop spans 16 amino acids. Between the trimmed V and J ends, which lost 5 bases and 4 bases, there was a span of 18 bases. Germline V gives CDR1 SEHNR, CDR2 FQNEAQ (reference sequence). This chain's CDR3 is CASSLRLGVAYNEQFF. The CDR3 DNA sequence: TGTGCCAGCAGCCTAAGGTTGGGAGTAGCATACAATGAGCAGTTCTTC.

The CDR3 bases are TGCGCCAGCAGCCAAGACGGATGGTCCCAGGGTCGGAATGAGCAGTTCTTC. Protein sequence: CASSQDGWSQGRNEQFF. This chain uses TRBV4-1 with TRBJ2-1; D may be TRBD1 (5 bases). The V gene's germline CDR1 is MGHRA and CDR2 YSYEKL. Trimming shortened V by 0 bases and J by 7 bases, and 19 bases separated the two germline ends. The CDR3 spans 17 residues.

The J gene is TRBJ2-2, the V gene TRBV9; D might be TRBD1 (6 bases). The germline V gene has CDR1 SGDLS and CDR2 YYNGEE. This CDR3 is 14 amino acids long. Trimming took off 5 bases at V and 3 bases at J, with 11 bases between the two ends. In DNA form, the CDR3 reads TGTGCCAGCAGGTGGGACACATACACCGGGGAGCTGTTTTTT. Amino acid sequence: CASRWDTYTGELFF.

DNA for the CDR3: TGTGCCAGCAGCCCCGGGAGGGGAGGCGAGCAGTACTTC. Its translation is CASSPGRGGEQYF. The chain uses TRBV11-3 and TRBJ2-7, with 8 bases matching TRBD2. Germline lookup yields CDR1 SGHNT and CDR2 YENEEA. Unmatched junction bases numbered 6, after V lost 5 bases and J lost 6 bases. CDR3 size: 13 residues.

The chain employs TRBV25-1 and TRBJ1-4; no clear D. From germline, CDR1 is MGHDK and CDR2 SYGVNS. This CDR3 is 15 amino acids long. Trimming removed 3 bases at V and 8 bases at J, with 16 bases between. In nucleotides, the CDR3 is TGTGCCAGCAGTGATTCTGAACCGTTCGGGGAAAAACTGTTTTTT. It specifies CASSDSEPFGEKLFF.

A few counts support this clone. This sequence joins TRBV4-3 and TRBJ2-5; 10 bases agree with TRBD2. This CDR3 has 18 residues. Per the germline V gene, CDR1 is LGHNA and CDR2 is YSLEER. Germline trimming cut 1 base from V and 5 bases from J; bases unmatched to any gene: 13. The CDR3 DNA reads TGCGCCAGCAGCCAAGGAAAGGCTAGCGGGGGAGTTTTGGAGACCCAGTACTTC. It encodes CASSQGKASGGVLETQYF.

This clone appeared a few times. The chain couples TRBV27 to TRBJ2-1; perhaps TRBD1 as D (6 bases). With 5 bases removed from V and 2 bases from J, the gap between germline ends came to 13 bases. Per germline, CDR1 MNHEY and CDR2 SMNVEV (reference sequence). The CDR3 runs 15 residues. The CDR3 region is CASSLGQIAYNEQFF. CDR3 nucleotides: TGTGCCAGCAGTCTCGGACAGATAGCCTACAATGAGCAGTTCTTC.

This sequence joins TRBV2 and TRBJ2-1, with 8 bases identical to TRBD1. V gave up 6 bases and J gave up 8 bases; unmatched junction bases: 12. Germline CDR1 and CDR2: SNHLY and FYNNEI. CDR3 length equals 15 residues. CDR3 region: CASREPGQASDEQFF. The CDR3 nucleotides read TGTGCCAGCAGGGAACCGGGACAGGCCTCGGATGAGCAGTTCTTC.

This sequence joins TRBV4-1 and TRBJ1-1, with unresolved D. This CDR3 contains 16 residues. V was cut by 1 base and J by 7 bases, with 19 bases left in between. Germline CDR1 MGHRA, CDR2 YSYEKL. CDR3 coding DNA: TGCGCCAGCAGCCAAGTGTCCTCCGGAGCGGAGAATGAAGCTTTCTTT. It is translated as CASSQVSSGAENEAFF.

The chain employs TRBV4-1 and TRBJ1-5, with D unclear. V was shortened by 1 base and J by 0 bases, with 10 bases between the two germline ends. The CDR3 is made up of 16 amino acids. CDR1 is MGHRA and CDR2 is YSYEKL in the germline V gene. Here the CDR3 reads CASSQGTSFSNQPQHF. The CDR3 nucleotides read TGCGCCAGCAGCCAAGGAACGAGTTTTAGCAATCAGCCCCAGCATTTT.

The chain carries TRBV9 and TRBJ2-2, with unresolved D. Trimming removed 4 bases at V and 2 bases at J, with 3 bases between. Germline loops: CDR1 SGDLS, CDR2 YYNGEE. The CDR3 has 12 amino acids. DNA of the CDR3: TGTGCCAGCAGCCCTAACACCGGGGAGCTGTTTTTT. It specifies CASSPNTGELFF.

The V call is TRBV7-2, the J call TRBJ1-2, with TRBD1 identical over 7 bases. Germline trimming cut 5 bases from V and 4 bases from J; bases unmatched to any gene: 4. This CDR3 spans 13 amino acids. Germline V gives CDR1 SGHTA, CDR2 FQGNSA. Here the CDR3 DNA reads TGTGCCAGCAGCCCCCCAGGGGGCTATGGCTACACCTTC. Translating it yields CASSPPGGYGYTF. The full variable domain, in which reference TRBV7-2 and TRBJ1-2 provide the parts outside the CDR3, is GAGVSQSPSNKVTEKGKDVELRCDPISGHTALYWYRQSLGQGLEFLIYFQGNSAPDKSGLPSDRFSAERTGGSVSTLTIQRTQQEDSAVYLCASSPPGGYGYTFGSGTRLTVV.

V is TRBV27 and J is TRBJ1-4; D is perhaps TRBD1 (6 bases). V gave up 2 bases and J gave up 4 bases, with 11 bases separating them. The CDR3 covers 15 residues. CDR1 and CDR2 (germline): MNHEY, SMNVEV (reference sequence). The CDR3 sequence is CASSLNRDYNEKLFF. CDR3 nucleotide sequence: TGTGCCAGCAGTTTAAACAGGGACTATAATGAAAAACTGTTTTTT.

This chain joins TRBV5-6 and TRBJ1-4; 7 bases agree with TRBD1. This CDR3 has 14 amino acids. Germline CDR1 and CDR2: SGHDT and YYEEEE. Trimming at V came to 2 bases and at J to 4 bases, leaving 2 bases not matched to a gene. The CDR3 nucleotides are TGTGCCAGCAGCTTCAGGGGGGTTAATGAAAAACTGTTTTTT. Encoded protein: CASSFRGVNEKLFF.

V is TRBV14 and J is TRBJ2-4, with D perhaps matching TRBD2 (6 bases). Trimming removed 1 base from V and 0 bases from J, with 10 bases in between. This CDR3 is 16 amino acids long. CDR1 and CDR2 (germline): SGHDN, FVKESK. The CDR3 bases are TGTGCCAGCAGCCAAGGTCGGGGACTAGCCAAAAACATTCAGTACTTC. Translation: CASSQGRGLAKNIQYF.

This clone has only a few counts. The genes are TRBV27 and TRBJ2-3; TRBD1 matches at 7 bases. Germline V gene sequence: CDR1 MNHEY, CDR2 SMNVEV (reference sequence). V was pared by 8 bases and J by 3 bases, with 17 bases of the junction left unmatched. This CDR3 comprises 17 residues. CDR3 in DNA: TGTGCCAGCCAAAACAGGGGTCGATCACTGGGAACAGATACGCAGTATTTT. Amino acids: CASQNRGRSLGTDTQYF.

The V call is TRBV14, the J call TRBJ1-2, with D unresolved. Germline V CDR1 and CDR2: SGHDN, FVKESK. The V gene lost 2 bases and the J gene lost 0 bases, with 7 bases spanning the gap. The CDR3 is made up of 14 amino acids. The CDR3 sequence: CASSQMGANYGYTF. DNA of the CDR3: TGTGCCAGCAGCCAAATGGGAGCTAACTATGGCTACACCTTC.

Judged by abundance, this clone is medium-sized. J is TRBJ2-1 and V is TRBV7-9; D perhaps matches TRBD2 (5 bases). Germline CDR1 SEHNR, CDR2 FQNEAQ (reference sequence). The ends were cut back, 5 bases at V and 0 bases at J, with 17 bases in the middle. The CDR3 covers 17 residues. CDR3 bases: TGTGCCAGCAGCCGACGGCAACTAGTGGGCTCCTACAATGAGCAGTTCTTC. It is translated as CASSRRQLVGSYNEQFF.

This clone has just one count. The CDR3 DNA is TGTGCCAGCAGGGGCGACAAGAACTATGGCTACACCTTC. Residues: CASRGDKNYGYTF. This rearrangement joins TRBV6-1 to TRBJ1-2; D gene ambiguous. Germline CDR1 and CDR2: MNHNS and SASEGT. This CDR3 is 13 amino acids long. V was trimmed by 6 bases and J by 2 bases, leaving 10 bases between them.